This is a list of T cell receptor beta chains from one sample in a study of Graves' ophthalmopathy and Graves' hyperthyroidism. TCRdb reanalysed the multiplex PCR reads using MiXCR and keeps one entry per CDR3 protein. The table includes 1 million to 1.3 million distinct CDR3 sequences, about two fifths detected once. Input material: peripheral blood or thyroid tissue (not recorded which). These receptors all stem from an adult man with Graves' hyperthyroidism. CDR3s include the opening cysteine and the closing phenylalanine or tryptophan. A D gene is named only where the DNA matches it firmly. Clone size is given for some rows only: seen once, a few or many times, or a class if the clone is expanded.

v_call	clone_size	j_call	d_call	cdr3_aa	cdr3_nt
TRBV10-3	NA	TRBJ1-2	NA	CAISSGQNYGYTF	TGTGCCATCAGCAGCGGCCAAAACTATGGCTACACCTTC
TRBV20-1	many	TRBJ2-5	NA	CSAPPGKETQYF	TGCAGTGCACCCCCCGGAAAAGAGACCCAGTACTTC
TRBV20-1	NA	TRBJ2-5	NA	CSRRGPQYF	TGCAGCCGTCGGGGGCCCCAGTACTTC
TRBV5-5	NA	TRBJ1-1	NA	CASSPRGGQVGTEAFF	TGTGCCAGCAGCCCGCGGGGGGGGCAGGTGGGTACTGAAGCTTTCTTT
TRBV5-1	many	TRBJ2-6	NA	CASSFNGANVLTF	TGCGCCAGCAGCTTTAACGGGGCCAACGTCCTGACTTTC
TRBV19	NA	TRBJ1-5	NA	CASSIVRGTRDQPQHF	TGTGCCAGTAGTATAGTTCGGGGGACGCGGGATCAGCCCCAGCATTTT
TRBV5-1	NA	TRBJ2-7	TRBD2	CASSVVGAGTYEQYF	TGCGCCAGCAGCGTCGTTGGAGCGGGGACCTACGAGCAGTACTTC
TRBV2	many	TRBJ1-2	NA	CASSVPDGGDYGYTF	TGTGCCAGCAGTGTACCGGATGGGGGCGACTATGGCTACACCTTC
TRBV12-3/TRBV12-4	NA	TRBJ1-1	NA	CASSLLGRKAFF	TGTGCCAGCAGTTTACTGGGGCGGAAAGCTTTCTTT
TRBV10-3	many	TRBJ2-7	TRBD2	CAISDSSGSSYEQYF	TGTGCCATCAGTGACTCGAGCGGGAGCTCCTACGAGCAGTACTTC
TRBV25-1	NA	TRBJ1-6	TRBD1	CARSEGGRGRSPLHF	TGTGCCCGCAGTGAAGGGGGCAGGGGACGTTCACCCCTCCACTTT
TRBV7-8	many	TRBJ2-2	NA	CASSLGKLFF	TGTGCCAGCAGCTTAGGGAAGCTGTTTTTT
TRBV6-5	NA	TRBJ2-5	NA	CASSANNRVRRETQYF	TGTGCCAGCAGTGCTAATAACAGGGTCCGGAGAGAGACCCAGTACTTC
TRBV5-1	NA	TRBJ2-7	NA	CASSLDLKIPYEQYF	TGCGCCAGCAGCTTGGACCTAAAGATCCCCTACGAGCAGTACTTC
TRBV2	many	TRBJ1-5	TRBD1	CASTGQGAGQPQHF	TGTGCCAGCACGGGACAGGGGGCGGGTCAGCCCCAGCATTTT
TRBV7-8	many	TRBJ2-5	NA	CATRGGGRETQYF	TGTGCCACCCGTGGGGGAGGCCGGGAGACCCAGTACTTC
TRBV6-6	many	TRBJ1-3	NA	CASRVTESGNTIYF	TGTGCCAGCAGGGTAACAGAATCTGGAAACACCATATATTTT
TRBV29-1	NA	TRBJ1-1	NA	CSVDLAGLNTEAFF	TGCAGCGTTGATCTCGCAGGTTTAAACACTGAAGCTTTCTTT
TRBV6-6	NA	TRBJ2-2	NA	CASIQNRVGGELFF	TGTGCCAGCATCCAAAACAGGGTCGGCGGGGAGCTGTTTTTT
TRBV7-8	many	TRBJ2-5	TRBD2	CASSLDFATSGETQYF	TGTGCCAGCAGCTTAGATTTTGCTACTAGCGGGGAGACCCAGTACTTC
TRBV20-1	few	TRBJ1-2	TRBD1	CSARGDSANYGYTF	TGCAGTGCTAGGGGGGACAGCGCTAACTATGGCTACACCTTC
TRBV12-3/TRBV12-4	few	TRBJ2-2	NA	CASNPPAARTGELFF	TGTGCCAGCAACCCACCAGCGGCGCGGACCGGGGAGCTGTTTTTT
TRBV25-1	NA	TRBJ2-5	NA	CASSASRQGQETQYF	TGTGCCAGCAGTGCTAGCAGGCAGGGCCAAGAGACCCAGTACTTC
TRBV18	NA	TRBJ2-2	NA	CASSTKVAGELFF	TGTGCCAGCTCAACAAAAGTGGCCGGGGAGCTGTTTTTT
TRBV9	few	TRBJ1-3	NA	CASSDSGSSGNTIYF	TGTGCCAGCAGTGATTCGGGGAGCTCTGGAAACACCATATATTTT
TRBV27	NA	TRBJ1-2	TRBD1	CASSKRTGDGYTF	TGTGCCAGCAGTAAACGGACAGGGGATGGCTACACCTTC
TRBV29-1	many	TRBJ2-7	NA	CSVEGLNSYEQYF	TGCAGCGTTGAGGGACTGAACTCCTACGAGCAGTACTTC
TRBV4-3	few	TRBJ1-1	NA	CASSPEPTGNTEAFF	TGCGCCAGCAGCCCCGAACCTACAGGGAACACTGAAGCTTTCTTT
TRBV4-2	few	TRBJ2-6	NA	CASSQDGFSGANVLTF	TGTGCCAGCAGCCAAGATGGTTTTTCTGGGGCCAACGTCCTGACTTTC
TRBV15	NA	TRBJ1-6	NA	CATSRDGEEPLHF	TGTGCCACCAGCAGAGATGGGGAAGAGCCCCTCCACTTT
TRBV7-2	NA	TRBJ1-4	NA	CASSLEQGDDSWEKLFF	TGTGCCAGCAGCTTAGAACAAGGTGACGACAGTTGGGAAAAACTGTTTTTT
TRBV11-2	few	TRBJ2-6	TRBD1	CASSAWDRVGSGANVLTF	TGTGCCAGCAGCGCGTGGGACAGGGTGGGCTCTGGGGCCAACGTCCTGACTTTC
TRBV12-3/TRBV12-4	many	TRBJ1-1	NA	CASSLYVNTEAFF	TGTGCCAGCAGTTTATATGTAAACACTGAAGCTTTCTTT
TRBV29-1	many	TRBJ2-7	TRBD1	CSVTRPGTGDYEQYF	TGCAGCGTTACACGTCCCGGGACAGGGGACTACGAGCAGTACTTC
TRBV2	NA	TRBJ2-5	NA	CASSVVPRCTQETQYF	TGTGCCAGCAGCGTAGTGCCCCGTTGCACCCAAGAGACCCAGTACTTC
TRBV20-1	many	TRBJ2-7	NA	CSAQEDYEQYF	TGCAGTGCTCAGGAAGATTACGAGCAGTACTTC
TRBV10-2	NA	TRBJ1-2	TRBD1	CASRPGLGTEADYGYTF	TGTGCCAGCAGACCGGGGTTGGGGACAGAAGCGGACTATGGCTACACCTTC
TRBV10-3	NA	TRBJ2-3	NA	CAISEERGDTQYF	TGTGCCATCTCCGAGGAAAGGGGAGATACGCAGTATTTT
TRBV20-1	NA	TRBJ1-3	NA	CSARVNNLGPGNTIYF	TGCAGTGCTAGAGTTAATAATTTGGGTCCGGGAAACACCATATATTTT
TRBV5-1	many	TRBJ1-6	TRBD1	CASSLDSGQGASPLHF	TGCGCCAGCAGCTTGGATTCGGGACAGGGAGCTTCACCCCTCCACTTT
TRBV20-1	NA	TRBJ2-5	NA	CSASDPLGQTQYF	TGCAGTGCCAGCGATCCTTTGGGGCAGACCCAGTACTTC
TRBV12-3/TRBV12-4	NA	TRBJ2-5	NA	CASSLGNSQYF	TGTGCCAGCAGTCTAGGAAATAGCCAGTACTTC
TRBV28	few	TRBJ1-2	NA	CASIRGANYGYTF	TGTGCCAGCATCCGTGGAGCAAACTATGGCTACACCTTC
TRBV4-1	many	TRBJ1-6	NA	CASNLAQTYNSPLHF	TGCGCCAGCAACCTGGCTCAAACCTATAATTCACCCCTCCACTTT
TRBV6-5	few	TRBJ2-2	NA	CASSYSRQLTGELFF	TGTGCCAGCAGTTACTCTCGACAGCTGACCGGGGAGCTGTTTTTT
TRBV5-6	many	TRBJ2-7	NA	CASSLRWDEQYF	TGTGCCAGCAGCTTACGATGGGACGAGCAGTACTTC
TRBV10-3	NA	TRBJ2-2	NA	CAISSRTANTGELFF	TGTGCCATCAGTAGTAGGACGGCGAACACCGGGGAGCTGTTTTTT